This T cell receptor (beta chain) was identified in a study of T cells after somatic rescue of genetic block. Repertoires were generated with immunoSEQ multiplex PCR, while TCRdb's copy carries only in-frame clones and drops some. The sample consists of roughly 13,000 clones, over 65% of them appearing once. Germline values: CDR1 SGDLS, CDR2 YYNGEE. The CDR3 is 14 amino acids. Losses at the gene ends were 2 bases for V and 3 bases for J; bases not matched to a gene: 1. Sequenced sample: peripheral blood mononuclear cells (PBMCs). The receptor was derived from a boy younger than 18. The J gene is TRBJ2-3, the V gene TRBV9, with 9 nucleotides matching TRBD2. CDR3 amino acids: CASSVSGRTDTQYF. In DNA form, the CDR3 reads TGTGCCAGCAGCGTTAGCGGGAGAACAGATACGCAGTATTTT.